This TCR beta chain was sequenced in a study of blood T cell repertoires in COVID-19. Study details: COVID-19 samples, acute and convalescent, were from the United States, Italy and Spain.

Generated by immunoSEQ multiplex PCR, the TCRdb table keeps only in-frame clones and is missing some. This table has about 310,000 clones, around 86% appearing once. V lost 0 bases and J lost 6; bases outside the gene matches: 7. CDR1 is ENHRY and CDR2 is SYGVKD in the germline V gene. There are 16 residues in the CDR3. The sequence came from a man aged 50-59 years with active or convalescent COVID-19. The chain couples TRBV10-3 to TRBJ2-7; 11 nucleotides line up with TRBD2. Sequencing used peripheral blood. The CDR3 loop reads CAISESVAGGPGEQYF. The CDR3, as DNA: TGTGCCATCAGTGAGTCTGTAGCGGGAGGGCCGGGCGAGCAGTACTTC.